This TCR beta chain derives from a study of blood T cell repertoires in COVID-19. Background on the study: Material from acute and convalescent COVID-19 was sourced from the United States, Italy and Spain.

This CDR3 is built from 16 residues. Germline values: CDR1 MNHEY, CDR2 SVGEGT. Trimming removed 0 bases from V and 7 bases from J, with 19 bases in between. Sequencing was performed with immunoSEQ multiplex PCR; in TCRdb, only in-frame clones are kept and a portion is missing. In the table there are 97,000 or so clones, 80% to 95% of which are singletons. Sequenced material: peripheral blood. The TCR comes from a man aged 18 to 30 with acute or convalescent COVID-19. The chain links TRBV6-2 or TRBV6-3 to TRBJ2-7; D may be TRBD2 (6 bases). Written as DNA, the CDR3 is TGTGCCAGCAGTTACTCGGGGGGTACGCCGAGGGTTGAGCAGTACTTC. Translated: CASSYSGGTPRVEQYF.